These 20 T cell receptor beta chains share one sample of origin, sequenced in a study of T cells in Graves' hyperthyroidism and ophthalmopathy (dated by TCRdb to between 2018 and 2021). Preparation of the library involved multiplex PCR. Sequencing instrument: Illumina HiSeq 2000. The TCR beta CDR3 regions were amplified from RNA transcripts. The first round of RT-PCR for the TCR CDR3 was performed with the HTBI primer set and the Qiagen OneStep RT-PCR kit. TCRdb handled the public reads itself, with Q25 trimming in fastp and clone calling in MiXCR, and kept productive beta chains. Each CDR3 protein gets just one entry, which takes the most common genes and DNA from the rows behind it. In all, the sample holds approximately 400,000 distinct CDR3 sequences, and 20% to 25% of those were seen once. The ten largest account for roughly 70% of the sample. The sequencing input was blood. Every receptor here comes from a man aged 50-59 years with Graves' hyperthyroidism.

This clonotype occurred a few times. CDR3 coding DNA: TGTGCCAGCAGCTTCACGGGAGATGTCGGCTACACCTTC. It is translated as CASSFTGDVGYTF. The chain joins TRBV11-2 to TRBJ1-2, with D unresolved. The ends were cut back, 3 bases at V and 8 bases at J, with 13 bases in the middle. Looked up from germline, CDR1 is SGHAT and CDR2 is FQNNGV. The length of the CDR3 is 13 residues.

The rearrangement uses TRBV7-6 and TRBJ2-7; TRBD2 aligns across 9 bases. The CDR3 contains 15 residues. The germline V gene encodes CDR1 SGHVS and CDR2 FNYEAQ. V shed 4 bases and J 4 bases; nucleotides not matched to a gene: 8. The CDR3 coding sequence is TGTGCCAGCAGCTCTAGCGGGATTCGACCATACGAGCAGTACTTC. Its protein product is CASSSSGIRPYEQYF.

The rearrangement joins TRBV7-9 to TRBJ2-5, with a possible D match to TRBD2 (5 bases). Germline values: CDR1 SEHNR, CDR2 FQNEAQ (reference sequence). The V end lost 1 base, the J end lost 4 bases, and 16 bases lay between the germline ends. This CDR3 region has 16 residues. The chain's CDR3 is CASSLVSGNGRETQYF. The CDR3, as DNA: TGTGCCAGCAGCTTAGTTTCGGGGAATGGTCGAGAGACCCAGTACTTC.

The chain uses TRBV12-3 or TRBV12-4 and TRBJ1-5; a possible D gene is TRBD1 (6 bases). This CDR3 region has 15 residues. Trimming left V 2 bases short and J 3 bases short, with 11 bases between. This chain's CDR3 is CASSLRGGNNQPQHF. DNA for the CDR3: TGTGCCAGCAGTTTAAGGGGGGGCAACAATCAGCCCCAGCATTTT.

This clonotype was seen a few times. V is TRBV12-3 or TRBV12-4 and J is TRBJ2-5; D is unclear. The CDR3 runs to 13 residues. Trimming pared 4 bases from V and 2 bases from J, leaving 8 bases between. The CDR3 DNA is TGTGCCAGCAGTTCCTCCAATCAAGAGACCCAGTACTTC. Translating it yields CASSSSNQETQYF.

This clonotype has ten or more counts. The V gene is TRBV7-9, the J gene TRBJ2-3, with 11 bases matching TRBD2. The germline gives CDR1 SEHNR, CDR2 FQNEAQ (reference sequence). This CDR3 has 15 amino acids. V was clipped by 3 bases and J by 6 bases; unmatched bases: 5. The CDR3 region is CASSLTSGVRDTQYF. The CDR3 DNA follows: TGTGCCAGCAGCTTGACTAGCGGGGTGAGGGATACGCAGTATTTT.

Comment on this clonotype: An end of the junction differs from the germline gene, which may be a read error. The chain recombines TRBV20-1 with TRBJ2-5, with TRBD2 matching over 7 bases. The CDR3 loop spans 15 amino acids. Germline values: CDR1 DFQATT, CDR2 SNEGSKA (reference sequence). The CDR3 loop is CSARDYQRDGETQDF. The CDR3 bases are TGCAGTGCTAGAGATTATCAGCGGGACGGGGAGACCCAGGACTTC.

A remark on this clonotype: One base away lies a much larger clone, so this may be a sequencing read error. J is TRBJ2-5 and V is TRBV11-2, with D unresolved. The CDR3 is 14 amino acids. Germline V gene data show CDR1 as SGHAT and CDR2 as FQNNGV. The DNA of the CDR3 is TGTGCCAGCAGCTTTGATCAGCCTCAAGAGGCCCAGTACTTC. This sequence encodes CASSFDQPQEAQYF.

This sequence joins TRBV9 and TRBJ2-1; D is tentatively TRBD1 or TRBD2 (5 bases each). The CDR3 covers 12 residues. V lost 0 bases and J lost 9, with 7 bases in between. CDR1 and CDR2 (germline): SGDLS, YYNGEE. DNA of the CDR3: TGTGCCAGCAGCGTAGGAGGGGCTGAGCAGTTCTTC. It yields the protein CASSVGGAEQFF.

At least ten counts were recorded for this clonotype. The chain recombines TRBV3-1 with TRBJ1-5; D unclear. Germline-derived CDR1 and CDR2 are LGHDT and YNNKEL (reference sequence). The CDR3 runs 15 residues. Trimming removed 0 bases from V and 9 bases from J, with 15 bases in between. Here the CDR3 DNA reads TGTGCCAGCAGCCAAGAATCGAGGTCCCCGGTGCCCCAGCATTTT. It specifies CASSQESRSPVPQHF.

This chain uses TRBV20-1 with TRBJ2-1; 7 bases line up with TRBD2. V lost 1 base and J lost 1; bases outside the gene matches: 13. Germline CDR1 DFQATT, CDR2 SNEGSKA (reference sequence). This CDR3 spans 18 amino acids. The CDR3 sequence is CSARALGGGRTSYNEQFF. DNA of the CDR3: TGCAGTGCTAGAGCCCTGGGCGGCGGGAGAACGTCCTACAATGAGCAGTTCTTC.

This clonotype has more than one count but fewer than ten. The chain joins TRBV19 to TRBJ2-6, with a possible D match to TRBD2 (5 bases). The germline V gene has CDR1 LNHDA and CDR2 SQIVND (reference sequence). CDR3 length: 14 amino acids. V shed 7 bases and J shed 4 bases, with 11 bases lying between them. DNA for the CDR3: TGTGCCAGTAACGTCGGGGAAGGGGCCAACGTCCTGACTTTC. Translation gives CASNVGEGANVLTF.

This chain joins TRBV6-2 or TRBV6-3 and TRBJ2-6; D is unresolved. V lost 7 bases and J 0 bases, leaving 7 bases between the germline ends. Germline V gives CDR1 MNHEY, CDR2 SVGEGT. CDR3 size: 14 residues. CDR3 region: CASTTPSGANVLTF. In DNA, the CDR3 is TGTGCCAGCACCACCCCCTCTGGGGCCAACGTCCTGACTTTC.

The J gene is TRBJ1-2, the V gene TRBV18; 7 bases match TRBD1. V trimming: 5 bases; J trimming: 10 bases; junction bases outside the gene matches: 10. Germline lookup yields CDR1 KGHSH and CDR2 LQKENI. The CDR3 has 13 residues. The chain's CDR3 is CASSTGTEDDYTF. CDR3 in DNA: TGTGCCAGCTCAACGGGGACAGAGGATGACTACACCTTC.

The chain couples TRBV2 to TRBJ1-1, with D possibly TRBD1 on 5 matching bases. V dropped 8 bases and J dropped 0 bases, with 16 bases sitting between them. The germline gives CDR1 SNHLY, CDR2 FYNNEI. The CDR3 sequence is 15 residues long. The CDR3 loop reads CASRPGVTLNTEAFF. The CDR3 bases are TGTGCCAGCCGGCCGGGGGTCACCTTGAACACTGAAGCTTTCTTT.

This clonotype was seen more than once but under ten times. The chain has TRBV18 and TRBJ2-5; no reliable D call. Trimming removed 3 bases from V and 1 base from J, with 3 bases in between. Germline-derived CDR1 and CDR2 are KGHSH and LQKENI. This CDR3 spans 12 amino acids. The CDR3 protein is CASSPVQETQYF. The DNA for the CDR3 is TGTGCCAGCTCACCTGTCCAAGAGACCCAGTACTTC.

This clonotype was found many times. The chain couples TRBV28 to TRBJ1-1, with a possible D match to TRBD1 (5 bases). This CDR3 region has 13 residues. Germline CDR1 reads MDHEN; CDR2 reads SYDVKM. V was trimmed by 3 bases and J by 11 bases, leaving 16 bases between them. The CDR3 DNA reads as TGTGCCAGCAGTTTGATACAGGCAATGGGGGCTTTCTTT. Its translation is CASSLIQAMGAFF.

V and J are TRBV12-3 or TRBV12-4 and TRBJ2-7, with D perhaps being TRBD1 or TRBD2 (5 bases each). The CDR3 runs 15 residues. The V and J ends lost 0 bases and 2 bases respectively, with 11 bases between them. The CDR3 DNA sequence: TGTGCCAGCAGTTTAGCGCGTGGGGGAACCTACGAGCAGTACTTC. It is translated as CASSLARGGTYEQYF.

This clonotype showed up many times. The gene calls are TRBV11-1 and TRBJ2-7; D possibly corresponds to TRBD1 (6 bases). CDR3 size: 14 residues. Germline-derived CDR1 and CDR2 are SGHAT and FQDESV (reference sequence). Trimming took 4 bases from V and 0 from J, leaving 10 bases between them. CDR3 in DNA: TGTGCCAGCAGCTCCCGGGACAACTCCTACGAGCAGTACTTC. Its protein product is CASSSRDNSYEQYF.

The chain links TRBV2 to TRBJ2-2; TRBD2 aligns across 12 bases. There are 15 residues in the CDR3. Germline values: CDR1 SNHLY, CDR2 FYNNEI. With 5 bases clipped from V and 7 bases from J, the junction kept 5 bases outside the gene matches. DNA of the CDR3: TGTGCCAGCAGTCAACTAGCGGGAGGAGACGGGGAGCTGTTTTTT. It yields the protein CASSQLAGGDGELFF.